This T cell receptor beta chain was retrieved from a study of cytomegalovirus exposure and HLA in healthy donors. V shed 0 bases, J shed 5 bases, and the junction held 0 bases outside the gene matches. CDR3 length equals 13 residues. Germline values: CDR1 SGDLS, CDR2 YYNGEE. Study results and caveats: Most CMV-associated TCR beta chains appeared HLA-restricted in a later analysis. The number of N-insertions in an Asian-associated ancestry cluster was reportedly below the roughly 670-donor mean in a later analysis.

Donors counted as nominally healthy when sampled, yet unrecorded immune exposures were likely. PCR was performed using 60 Vbeta and 13 Jbeta primers. Generated by immunoSEQ multiplex PCR, the TCRdb table keeps only in-frame clones and is missing some. The listing contains under 250,000 clones. Concerning this clone: Its antigen is undetermined.

Sequenced sample: PBMCs. This TCR came from a girl aged 2 to 10 in good health and CMV-seropositive. The chain is built from TRBV9 and TRBJ2-3, with 7 nucleotides matching TRBD2. CDR3 coding DNA: TGTGCCAGCAGCGTAGTAGCGGGAGATACGCAGTATTTT. It specifies CASSVVAGDTQYF.